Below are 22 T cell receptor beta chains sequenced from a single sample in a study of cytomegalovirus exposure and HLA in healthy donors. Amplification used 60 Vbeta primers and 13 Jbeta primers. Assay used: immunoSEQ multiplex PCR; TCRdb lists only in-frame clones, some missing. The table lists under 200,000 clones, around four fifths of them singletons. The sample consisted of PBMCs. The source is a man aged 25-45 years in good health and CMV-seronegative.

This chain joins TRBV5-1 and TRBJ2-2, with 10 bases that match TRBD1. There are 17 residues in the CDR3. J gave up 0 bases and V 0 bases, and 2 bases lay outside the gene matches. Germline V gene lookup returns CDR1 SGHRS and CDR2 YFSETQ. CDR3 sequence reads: CASSLVDRGANTGELFF. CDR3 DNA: TGCGCCAGCAGCTTGGTGGACAGGGGGGCGAACACCGGGGAGCTGTTTTTT.

This CDR3 reads CASSLDKADTQYF. CDR3 nucleotides: TGCGCCAGCAGCTTGGATAAAGCCGATACGCAGTATTTT. The rearrangement links TRBV5-1 to TRBJ2-3; no firm D call. The V end lost 0 bases, the J end lost 6 bases, and 8 bases lay between the germline ends. Germline CDR1 SGHRS, CDR2 YFSETQ. CDR3 length: 13 amino acids.

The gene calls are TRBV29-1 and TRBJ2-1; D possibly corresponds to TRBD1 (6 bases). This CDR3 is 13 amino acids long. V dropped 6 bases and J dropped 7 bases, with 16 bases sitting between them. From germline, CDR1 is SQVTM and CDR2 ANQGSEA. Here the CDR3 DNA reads TGCAGCGTACGACTCAACAGGGAGAATGAGCAGTTCTTC. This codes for CSVRLNRENEQFF.

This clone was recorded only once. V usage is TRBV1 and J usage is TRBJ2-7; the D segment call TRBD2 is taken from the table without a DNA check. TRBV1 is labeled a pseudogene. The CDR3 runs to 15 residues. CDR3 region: CTSGQESGSSYEQYF. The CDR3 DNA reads TGCACCAGCGGCCAAGAATCGGGAAGCTCCTACGAGCAGTACTTC.

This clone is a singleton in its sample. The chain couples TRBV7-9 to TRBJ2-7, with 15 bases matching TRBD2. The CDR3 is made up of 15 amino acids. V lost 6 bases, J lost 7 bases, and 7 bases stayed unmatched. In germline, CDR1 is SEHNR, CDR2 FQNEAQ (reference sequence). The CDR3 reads CASRPAGTSGGEQYF. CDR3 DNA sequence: TGTGCCAGCAGACCCGCCGGGACTAGCGGGGGGGAGCAGTACTTC. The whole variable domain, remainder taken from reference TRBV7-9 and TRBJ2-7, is DTGVSQNPRHKITKRGQNVTFRCDPISEHNRLYWYRQTLGQGPEFLTYFQNEAQLEKSRLLSDRFSAERPKGSFSTLEIQRTEQGDSAMYLCASRPAGTSGGEQYFGPGTRLTVT.

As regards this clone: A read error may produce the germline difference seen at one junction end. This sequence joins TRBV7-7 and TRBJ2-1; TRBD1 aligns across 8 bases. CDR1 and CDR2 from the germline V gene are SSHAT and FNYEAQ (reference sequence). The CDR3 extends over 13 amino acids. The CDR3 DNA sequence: TGTGCTAGCAGCCCTACCTGGACAGGGGAGCAGTTCTTC. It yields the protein CASSPTWTGEQFF.

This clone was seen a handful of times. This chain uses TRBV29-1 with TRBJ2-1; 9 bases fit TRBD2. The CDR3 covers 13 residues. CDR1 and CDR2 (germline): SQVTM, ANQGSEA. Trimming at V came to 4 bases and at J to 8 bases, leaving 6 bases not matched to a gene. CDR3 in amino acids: CSVVLAGVHEQFF. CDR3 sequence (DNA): TGCAGCGTTGTGTTAGCGGGAGTGCATGAGCAGTTCTTC.

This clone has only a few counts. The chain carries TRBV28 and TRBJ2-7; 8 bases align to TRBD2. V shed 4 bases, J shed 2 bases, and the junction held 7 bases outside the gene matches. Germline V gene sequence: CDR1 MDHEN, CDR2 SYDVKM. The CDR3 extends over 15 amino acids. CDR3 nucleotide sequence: TGTGCCAGCAGTTCAGGAACGGGGGGGGCCTACGAGCAGTACTTC. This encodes CASSSGTGGAYEQYF.

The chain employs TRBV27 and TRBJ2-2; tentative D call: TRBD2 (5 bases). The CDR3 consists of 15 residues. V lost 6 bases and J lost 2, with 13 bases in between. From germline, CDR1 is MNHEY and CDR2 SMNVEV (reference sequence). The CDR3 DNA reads TGTGCCAGCAGGCGGTACGGGGTTAACACCGGGGAGCTGTTTTTT. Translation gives CASRRYGVNTGELFF.

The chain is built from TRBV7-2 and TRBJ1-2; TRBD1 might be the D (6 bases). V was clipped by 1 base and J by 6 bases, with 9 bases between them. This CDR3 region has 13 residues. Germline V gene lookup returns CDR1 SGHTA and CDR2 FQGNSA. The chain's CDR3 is CASSLVPGDGYTF. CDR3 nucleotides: TGTGCCAGCAGCTTAGTTCCAGGGGATGGCTACACCTTC.

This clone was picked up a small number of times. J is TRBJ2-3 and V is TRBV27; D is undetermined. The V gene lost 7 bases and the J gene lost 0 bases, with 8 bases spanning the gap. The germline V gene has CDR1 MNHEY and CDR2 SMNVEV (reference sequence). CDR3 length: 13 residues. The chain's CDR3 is CASKPTSTDTQYF. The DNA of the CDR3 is TGTGCCAGCAAACCGACTAGCACAGATACGCAGTATTTT.

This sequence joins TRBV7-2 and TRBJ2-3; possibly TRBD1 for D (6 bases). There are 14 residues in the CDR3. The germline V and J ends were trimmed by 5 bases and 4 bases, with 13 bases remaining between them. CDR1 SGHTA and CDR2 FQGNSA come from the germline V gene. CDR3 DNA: TGTGCCAGCAGCCGCTCCAAGGGGGCAGATACGCAGTATTTT. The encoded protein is CASSRSKGADTQYF.

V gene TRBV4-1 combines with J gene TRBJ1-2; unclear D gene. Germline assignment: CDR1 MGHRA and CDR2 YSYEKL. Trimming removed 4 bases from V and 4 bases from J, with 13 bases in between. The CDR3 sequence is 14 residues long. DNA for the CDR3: TGCGCCAGCAGCCTGAAGGCGGGAGCCTATGGCTACACCTTC. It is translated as CASSLKAGAYGYTF.

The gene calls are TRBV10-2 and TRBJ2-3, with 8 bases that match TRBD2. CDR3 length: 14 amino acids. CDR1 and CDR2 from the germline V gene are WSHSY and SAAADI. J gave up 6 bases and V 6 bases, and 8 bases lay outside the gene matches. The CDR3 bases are TGCGCCAGCAGCTTTAGCGGGGCGGGGGATACGCAGTATTTT. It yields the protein CASSFSGAGDTQYF.

CDR3 region: CASSRTRQRSEQYF. The CDR3 region has the DNA TGTGCCAGCAGTAGGACAAGGCAGCGCTCCGAGCAGTACTTC. This chain joins TRBV7-2 and TRBJ2-7, with D perhaps TRBD1 (5 bases). Per germline, CDR1 SGHTA and CDR2 FQGNSA. Trimming removed 6 bases from V and 6 bases from J, with 18 bases in between. The CDR3 runs to 14 residues.

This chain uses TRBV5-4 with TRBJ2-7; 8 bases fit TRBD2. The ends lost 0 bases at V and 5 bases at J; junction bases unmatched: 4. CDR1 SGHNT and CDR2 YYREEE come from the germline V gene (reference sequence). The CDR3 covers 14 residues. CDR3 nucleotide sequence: TGTGCCAGCAGCTTGGGGGTAGCGGGAAACGAGCAGTACTTC. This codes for CASSLGVAGNEQYF.

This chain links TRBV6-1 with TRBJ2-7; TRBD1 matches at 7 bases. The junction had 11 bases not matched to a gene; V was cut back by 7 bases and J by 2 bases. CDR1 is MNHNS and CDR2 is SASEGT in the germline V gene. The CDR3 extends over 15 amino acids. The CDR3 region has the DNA TGTGCCAGCATCGAAGGGGGCCTGTCCCCCTACGAGCAGTACTTC. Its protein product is CASIEGGLSPYEQYF.

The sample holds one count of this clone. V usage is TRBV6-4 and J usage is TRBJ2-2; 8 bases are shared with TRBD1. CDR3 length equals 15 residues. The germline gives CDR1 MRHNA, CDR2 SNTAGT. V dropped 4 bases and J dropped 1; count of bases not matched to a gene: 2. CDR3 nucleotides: TGTGCCAGCAGTGTCGGACAGGGGAACACCGGGGAGCTGTTTTTT. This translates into CASSVGQGNTGELFF.

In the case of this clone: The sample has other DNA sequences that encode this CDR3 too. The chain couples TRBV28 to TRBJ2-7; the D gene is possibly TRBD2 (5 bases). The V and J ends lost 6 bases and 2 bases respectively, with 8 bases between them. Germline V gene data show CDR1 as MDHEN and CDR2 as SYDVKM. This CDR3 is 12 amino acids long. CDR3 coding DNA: TGTGCCAGCAGCCCCGGGACCTACGAGCAGTACTTC. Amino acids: CASSPGTYEQYF.

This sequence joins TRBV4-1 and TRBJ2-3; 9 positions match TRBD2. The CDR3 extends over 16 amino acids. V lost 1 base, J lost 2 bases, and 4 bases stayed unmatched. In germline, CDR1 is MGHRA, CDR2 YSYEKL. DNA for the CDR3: TGCGCCAGCAGCCAAGGGAGCGGGAGGTTCACAGATACGCAGTATTTT. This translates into CASSQGSGRFTDTQYF.

CDR3 amino acids: CASSGTGSNQPQHF. DNA of the CDR3: TGTGCCAGCAGCGGAACAGGGAGCAATCAGCCCCAGCATTTT. The chain links TRBV7-9 to TRBJ1-5; D possibly corresponds to TRBD1 (6 bases). Germline V gene data show CDR1 as SEHNR and CDR2 as FQNEAQ (reference sequence). CDR3 size: 14 residues. The germline V and J ends were trimmed by 5 bases and 1 base, with 9 bases remaining between them.

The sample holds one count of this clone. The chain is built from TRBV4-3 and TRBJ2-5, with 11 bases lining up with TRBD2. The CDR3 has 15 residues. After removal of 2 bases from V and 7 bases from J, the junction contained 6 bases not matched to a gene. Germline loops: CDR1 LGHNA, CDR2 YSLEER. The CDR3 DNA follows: TGCGCCAGCAGCCAACTAGCGGGGGGCGGTGCGACCCAGTACTTC. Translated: CASSQLAGGGATQYF.